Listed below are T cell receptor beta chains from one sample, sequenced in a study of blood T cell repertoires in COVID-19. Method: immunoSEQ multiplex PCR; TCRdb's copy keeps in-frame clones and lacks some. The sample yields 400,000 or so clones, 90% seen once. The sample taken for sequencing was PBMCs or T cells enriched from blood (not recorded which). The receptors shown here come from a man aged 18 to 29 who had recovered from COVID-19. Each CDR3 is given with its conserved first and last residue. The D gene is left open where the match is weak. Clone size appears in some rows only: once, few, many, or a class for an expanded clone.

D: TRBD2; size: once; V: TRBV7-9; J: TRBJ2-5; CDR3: CASSSSGGSGETQYF; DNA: TGTGCCAGCAGCTCTAGCGGGGGCTCCGGGGAGACCCAGTACTTC
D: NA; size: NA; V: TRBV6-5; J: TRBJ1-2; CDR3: CASSYLFGGLNYGYTF; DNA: TGTGCCAGCAGTTACTTGTTTGGGGGACTCAACTATGGCTACACCTTC
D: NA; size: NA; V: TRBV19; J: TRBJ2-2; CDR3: CGTGFDGELFF; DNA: TGTGGTACAGGGTTTGACGGGGAGCTGTTTTTT
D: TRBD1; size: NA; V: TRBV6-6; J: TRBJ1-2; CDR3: CASSYDPWTRDREINYGYTF; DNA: TGTGCCAGCAGCTACGACCCATGGACTAGGGACAGGGAGATTAACTATGGCTACACCTTC
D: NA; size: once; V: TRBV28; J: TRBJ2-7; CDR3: CASSSPGGGQYF; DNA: TGTGCCAGCAGTTCCCCTGGGGGCGGGCAGTACTTC
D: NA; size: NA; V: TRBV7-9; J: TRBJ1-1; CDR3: CASSLDPQWNTEAFF; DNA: TGTGCCAGCAGCTTAGATCCACAATGGAACACTGAAGCTTTCTTT
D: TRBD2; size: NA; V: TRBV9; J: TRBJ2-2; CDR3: CASSASGRADGELFF; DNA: TGTGCCAGCAGCGCTAGCGGGAGGGCGGACGGGGAGCTGTTTTTT
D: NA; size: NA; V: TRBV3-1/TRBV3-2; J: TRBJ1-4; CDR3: CASSQDEANEKLFF; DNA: TGTGCCAGCAGCCAAGATGAGGCTAATGAAAAACTGTTTTTT
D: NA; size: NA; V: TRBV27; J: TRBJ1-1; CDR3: CASSLIPTGYTEAFF; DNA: TGTGCCAGCAGTTTAATCCCGACAGGATACACTGAAGCTTTCTTT
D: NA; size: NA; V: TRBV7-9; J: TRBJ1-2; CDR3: CASSFTGPNYGYTF; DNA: TGTGCCAGCAGCTTTACAGGGCCTAACTATGGCTACACCTTC
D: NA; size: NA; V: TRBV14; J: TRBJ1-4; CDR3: CASSQVIASEKLFF; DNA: TGTGCCAGCAGCCAAGTAATAGCCTCCGAAAAACTGTTTTTT
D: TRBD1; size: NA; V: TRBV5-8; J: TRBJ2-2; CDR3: CASSLKQGAFEGLFF; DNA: TGTGCCAGCAGCTTAAAACAGGGGGCCTTCGAAGGGCTGTTTTTT
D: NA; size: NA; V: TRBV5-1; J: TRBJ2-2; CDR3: CASSLVVGASTGELFF; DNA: TGCGCCAGCAGCTTGGTCGTGGGGGCGAGCACCGGGGAGCTGTTTTTT
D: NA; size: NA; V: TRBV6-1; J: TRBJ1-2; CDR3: CASSDKPFTDYGYTF; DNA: TGTGCCAGCAGTGATAAGCCTTTTACAGACTATGGCTACACCTTC
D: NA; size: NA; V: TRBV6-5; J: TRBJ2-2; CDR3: CAINRDSHTGELFF; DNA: TGTGCCATAAACCGGGACTCACACACCGGGGAGCTGTTTTTT
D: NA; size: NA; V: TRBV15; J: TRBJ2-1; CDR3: CATSRLAASSYNEQFF; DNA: TGTGCCACCAGCAGACTAGCAGCTAGCTCCTACAATGAGCAGTTCTTC
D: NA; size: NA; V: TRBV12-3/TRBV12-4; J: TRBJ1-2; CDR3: CASSPDRNYGYTF; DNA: TGTGCCAGCAGCCCCGACAGGAACTATGGCTACACCTTC
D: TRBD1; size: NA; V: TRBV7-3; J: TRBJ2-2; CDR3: CASRRTGGSPGELFF; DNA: TGTGCCAGCAGGCGTACAGGGGGGTCCCCCGGGGAGCTGTTTTTT
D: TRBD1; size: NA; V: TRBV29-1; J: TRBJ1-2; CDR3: CSVPGQRVRGSGYTF; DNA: TGCAGCGTCCCGGGACAGAGGGTCAGAGGTAGTGGCTACACCTTC
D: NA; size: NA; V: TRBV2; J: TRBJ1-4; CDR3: CASSLNEQEKLFF; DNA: TGTGCCAGCAGTCTCAATGAACAGGAAAAACTGTTTTTT
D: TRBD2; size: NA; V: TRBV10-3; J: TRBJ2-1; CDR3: CAISGTGGAYNEQFF; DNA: TGTGCCATCAGTGGTACGGGAGGGGCCTACAATGAGCAGTTCTTC
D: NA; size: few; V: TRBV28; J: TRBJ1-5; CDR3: CASSSPGGVGGNQPQHF; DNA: TGTGCCAGCAGCTCACCTGGGGGCGTCGGGGGCAATCAGCCCCAGCATTTT
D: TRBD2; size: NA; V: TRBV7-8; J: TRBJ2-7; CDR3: CASSLGTSGARVGF; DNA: TGTGCCAGCAGCCTCGGGACTAGCGGGGCGAGGGTGGGGTTC
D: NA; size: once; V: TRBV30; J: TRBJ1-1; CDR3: CAWSSVDMNTEAFF; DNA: TGTGCCTGGAGTAGTGTGGACATGAACACTGAAGCTTTCTTT
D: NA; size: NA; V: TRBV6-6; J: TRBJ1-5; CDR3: CASSYAQSQPQHF; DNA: TGTGCCAGCAGTTACGCTCAGTCCCAGCCCCAGCATTTT
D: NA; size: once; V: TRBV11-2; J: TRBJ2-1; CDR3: CASSLTSGEQFF; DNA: TGTGCCAGCAGCTTAACGAGCGGGGAGCAGTTCTTC
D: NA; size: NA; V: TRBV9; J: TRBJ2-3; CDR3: CASSVGTAITDTQYF; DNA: TGTGCCAGCAGCGTAGGGACAGCGATCACAGATACGCAGTATTTT
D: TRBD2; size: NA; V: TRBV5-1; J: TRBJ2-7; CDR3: CASSRGREGPYEQYF; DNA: TGCGCCAGCAGCAGGGGACGGGAGGGGCCCTACGAGCAGTACTTC
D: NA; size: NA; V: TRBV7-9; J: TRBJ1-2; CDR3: CASRSDMAGDNYGYTF; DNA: TGTGCCAGCAGATCCGATATGGCAGGGGATAACTATGGCTACACCTTC
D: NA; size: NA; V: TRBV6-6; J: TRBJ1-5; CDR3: CASKGAQDSNQPQHF; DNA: TGTGCCAGCAAAGGGGCGCAGGATAGCAATCAGCCCCAGCATTTT
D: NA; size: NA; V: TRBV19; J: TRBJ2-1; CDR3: CASSILPLYEQFF; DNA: TGTGCCAGTAGTATACTCCCCCTCTATGAGCAGTTCTTC
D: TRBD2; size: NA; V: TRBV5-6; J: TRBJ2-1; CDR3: CASSVLAGVDNEQFF; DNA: TGTGCCAGCAGCGTACTAGCGGGAGTAGACAATGAGCAGTTCTTC
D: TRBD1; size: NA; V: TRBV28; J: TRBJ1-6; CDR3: CASSPRRDRSNSPLHF; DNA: TGTGCCAGCAGCCCACGCCGGGACAGAAGCAATTCACCCCTCCACTTT
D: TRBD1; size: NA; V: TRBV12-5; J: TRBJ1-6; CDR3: CASGLVLRGHGSPLHF; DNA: TGTGCTAGTGGTTTGGTACTTAGGGGGCACGGTTCACCCCTCCACTTT
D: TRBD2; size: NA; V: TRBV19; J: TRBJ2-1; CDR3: CASSSGLETHNEQFF; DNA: TGTGCCAGTAGTTCTGGACTAGAAACCCACAATGAGCAGTTCTTC
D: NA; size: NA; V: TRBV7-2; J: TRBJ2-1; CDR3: CASSPDLYNEQFF; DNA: TGTGCCAGCAGCCCGGACTTGTACAATGAGCAGTTCTTC
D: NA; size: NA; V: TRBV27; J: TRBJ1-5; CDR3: CASSLNRGNQPQHF; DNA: TGTGCCAGCAGTTTAAATCGGGGCAATCAGCCCCAGCATTTT
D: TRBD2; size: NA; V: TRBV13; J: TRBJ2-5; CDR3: CASSLRRVRGLALLTDQYF; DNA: TGTGCCAGCAGCTTAAGGCGGGTTCGAGGACTAGCCCTCCTAACGGACCAGTACTTC
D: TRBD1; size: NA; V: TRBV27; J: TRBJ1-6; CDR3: CASSPSGTDNSPLHF; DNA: TGTGCCAGCAGTCCCTCCGGGACAGATAATTCACCCCTCCACTTT
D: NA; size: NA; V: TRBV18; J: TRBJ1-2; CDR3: CASSPDRGYTF; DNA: TGTGCCAGCTCACCAGACAGGGGCTACACCTTC
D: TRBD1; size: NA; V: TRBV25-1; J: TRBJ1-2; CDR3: CASRRAGTDNYGYTF; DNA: TGTGCCAGCAGGAGAGCCGGGACAGATAACTATGGCTACACCTTC
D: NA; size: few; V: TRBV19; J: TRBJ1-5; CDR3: CASSTGKGSNQPQHF; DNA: TGTGCCAGTAGTACGGGGAAGGGTAGCAATCAGCCCCAGCATTTT